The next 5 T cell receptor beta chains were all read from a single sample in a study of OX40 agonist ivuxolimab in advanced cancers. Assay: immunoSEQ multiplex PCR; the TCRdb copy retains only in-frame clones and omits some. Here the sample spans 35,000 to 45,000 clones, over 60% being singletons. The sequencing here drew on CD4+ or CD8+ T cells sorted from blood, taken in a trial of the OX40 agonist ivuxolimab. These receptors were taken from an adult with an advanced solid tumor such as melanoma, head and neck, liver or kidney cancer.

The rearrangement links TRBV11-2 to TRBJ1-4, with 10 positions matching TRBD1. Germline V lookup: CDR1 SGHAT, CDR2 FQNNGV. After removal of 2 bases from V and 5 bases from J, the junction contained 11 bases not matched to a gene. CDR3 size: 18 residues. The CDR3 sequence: CASSLWRDRGPLNEKLFF. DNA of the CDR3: TGTGCCAGCAGCTTATGGCGGGACAGGGGCCCCCTGAATGAAAAACTGTTTTTT. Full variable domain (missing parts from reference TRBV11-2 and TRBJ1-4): EAGVAQSPRYKIIEKRQSVAFWCNPISGHATLYWYQQILGQGPKLLIQFQNNGVVDDSQLPKDRFSAERLKGVDSTLKIQPAKLEDSAVYLCASSLWRDRGPLNEKLFFGSGTQLSVL.

CDR3 protein: CASSTQTGKVGQPQHF. The CDR3 nucleotides are TGTGCCAGCAGCACCCAGACAGGGAAGGTGGGTCAGCCCCAGCATTTT. This rearrangement joins TRBV7-2 to TRBJ1-5, with 7 nucleotides matching TRBD1. This CDR3 contains 16 residues. Trimming cost V 5 bases and J 6 bases; bases outside gene matches: 13. In germline, CDR1 is SGHTA, CDR2 FQGNSA. Full variable domain (rest looked up from reference TRBV7-2 and TRBJ1-5): GAGVSQSPSNKVTEKGKDVELRCDPISGHTALYWYRQSLGQGLEFLIYFQGNSAPDKSGLPSDRFSAERTGGSVSTLTIQRTQQEDSAVYLCASSTQTGKVGQPQHFGDGTRLSIL.

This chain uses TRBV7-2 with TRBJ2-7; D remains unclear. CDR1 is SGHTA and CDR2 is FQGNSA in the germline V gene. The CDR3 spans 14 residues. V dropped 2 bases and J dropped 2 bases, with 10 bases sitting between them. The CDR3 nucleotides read TGTGCCAGCAGCTTACCGCTTGGAGCCTACGAGCAGTACTTC. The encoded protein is CASSLPLGAYEQYF.

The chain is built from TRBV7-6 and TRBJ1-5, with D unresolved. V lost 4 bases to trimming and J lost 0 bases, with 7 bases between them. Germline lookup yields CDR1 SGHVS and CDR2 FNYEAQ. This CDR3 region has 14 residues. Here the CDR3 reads CASSSGFSNQPQHF. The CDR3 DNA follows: TGTGCCAGCAGCTCCGGGTTTAGCAATCAGCCCCAGCATTTT.

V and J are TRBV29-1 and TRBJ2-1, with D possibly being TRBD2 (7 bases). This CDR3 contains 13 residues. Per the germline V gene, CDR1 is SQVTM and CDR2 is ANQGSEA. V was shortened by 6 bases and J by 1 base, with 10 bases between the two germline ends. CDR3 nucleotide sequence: TGCAGCGTAGGGGGGGCTTCCTACAATGAGCAGTTCTTC. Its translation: CSVGGASYNEQFF.